This T cell receptor (beta chain) was captured by sequencing in a study of cytomegalovirus exposure and HLA in healthy donors. Study observations and caveats: The authors listed 164 TCR beta chains as cytomegalovirus-associated. Segments of the TCR beta V type were, in most cases, productive about 87% or about 30% of the time in an earlier analysis.

Of note for this clone: Its target is not known.

The PCR contained 60 Vbeta and 13 Jbeta primers. TCRdb's table, derived via immunoSEQ multiplex PCR, lists solely in-frame clones and lacks some. Among about 120,000 clones, roughly three fifths were seen once, and the ten largest hold nearly 9.5%. This CDR3 comprises 13 residues. V was clipped by 0 bases and J by 6 bases, with 9 bases between them. Germline CDR1 reads SGHAT; CDR2 reads FQNNGV. Sample: PBMCs. The chain is built from TRBV11-2 and TRBJ2-7; no clear D. This clonotype was obtained from a woman aged 40 to 50 in good health and CMV-seropositive. Here the CDR3 DNA reads TGTGCCAGCAGCTTAGATCCCTTATCCGAGCAGTACTTC. Translating it yields CASSLDPLSEQYF.